This is a list of T cell receptor beta chains from one sample in a study of prognosis after radiotherapy for stage I lung cancer. TCRdb re-called the multiplex PCR reads through MiXCR, storing one row per CDR3 protein. The sample has roughly 30,000 distinct CDR3 sequences; about 34% are singletons. The specimen comprised PBMCs, sampled before or after stereotactic body radiation therapy (not recorded which). These receptors came from a donor aged 50 or older with non-small cell lung cancer. CDR3s include the opening cysteine and the closing phenylalanine or tryptophan.

J gene: TRBJ2-3
V gene: TRBV10-3
CDR3 protein: CAISESSGGSTDTQYF

J gene: TRBJ2-1
V gene: TRBV10-3
CDR3 protein: CATRPAGGVNEQFF

J gene: TRBJ1-1
V gene: TRBV5-1
CDR3 protein: CASSFDTQRAFF

J gene: TRBJ2-7
V gene: TRBV6-1
CDR3 protein: CASRTVRSYEQYF

J gene: TRBJ2-7
V gene: TRBV5-1
CDR3 protein: CASSLSGSYDEQYF

J gene: TRBJ2-7
V gene: TRBV5-1
CDR3 protein: CASSPRTSGKGEQYF

J gene: TRBJ1-1
V gene: TRBV29-1
CDR3 protein: CSVAPGGYPEAFF

J gene: TRBJ2-7
V gene: TRBV10-3
CDR3 protein: CATSTLSRRSSYEQYF

J gene: TRBJ2-7
V gene: TRBV19
CDR3 protein: CASRTQGRYSYEQYF

J gene: TRBJ2-2
V gene: TRBV5-1
CDR3 protein: CASFHGGENTGELFF

J gene: TRBJ2-1
V gene: TRBV4-1
CDR3 protein: CASSHLTTENPVNEQFF

J gene: TRBJ2-1
V gene: TRBV5-1
CDR3 protein: CASSLGLQNNEQFF

J gene: TRBJ2-7
V gene: TRBV5-1
CDR3 protein: CASSVLAGLAYEQYF

J gene: TRBJ2-5
V gene: TRBV5-1
CDR3 protein: CASSLEDPYQETQYF

J gene: TRBJ2-1
V gene: TRBV3-1
CDR3 protein: CASSQAAGNEQFF

J gene: TRBJ2-1
V gene: TRBV20-1
CDR3 protein: CSASGPNYEQFF

J gene: TRBJ1-1
V gene: TRBV3-1
CDR3 protein: CASSPSSTDEAFF

J gene: TRBJ2-3
V gene: TRBV28
CDR3 protein: CASSPPGPRGTDTQYF

J gene: TRBJ1-2
V gene: TRBV3-2
CDR3 protein: CASSRSGYTF

J gene: TRBJ1-2
V gene: TRBV10-3
CDR3 protein: CAIKTRGLLTGNGYTF

J gene: TRBJ1-3
V gene: TRBV9
CDR3 protein: CASGDLSAGNTIYF

J gene: TRBJ2-2
V gene: TRBV28
CDR3 protein: CASSTDTYTGELFF